This T cell receptor beta chain derives from a study of low-dose radiotherapy and immunotherapy resistance in tumors. First-strand cDNA used TRAV- and TRBV-specific primers, covering alpha and beta chains. TCRs were put through approximately 20 PCR cycles of amplification with Phusion. A constant-region primer and the V-primer adapter served as the primer pair. TCRdb itself ran the reads through MiXCR, one entry per CDR3 protein. In the table there are roughly 11,000 distinct CDR3 sequences, 50% to 65% of which are singletons. V was shortened by 4 bases and J by 1 base, with 9 bases between the two germline ends. This CDR3 has 14 amino acids. The germline V gene encodes CDR1 SGHKS and CDR2 YYEKEE (reference sequence).

The sequence came from a human donor with advanced metastatic prostate, ovarian, gallbladder or colorectal cancer (not recorded which). This table probably holds off-target reads from a library built for another chain. The genes are TRBV5-5 and TRBJ1-5; D gene ambiguous. This CDR3 is CASSIHGSNQPQHF. The CDR3 nucleotides read TGTGCCAGCAGCATACATGGAAGCAATCAGCCCCAGCATTTT. Filled out from reference TRBV5-5 and TRBJ1-5, the complete variable domain reads DAGVTQSPTHLIKTRGQQVTLRCSPISGHKSVSWYQQVLGQGPQFIFQYYEKEERGRGNFPDRFSARQFPNYSSELNVNALLLGDSALYLCASSIHGSNQPQHFGDGTRLSIL.